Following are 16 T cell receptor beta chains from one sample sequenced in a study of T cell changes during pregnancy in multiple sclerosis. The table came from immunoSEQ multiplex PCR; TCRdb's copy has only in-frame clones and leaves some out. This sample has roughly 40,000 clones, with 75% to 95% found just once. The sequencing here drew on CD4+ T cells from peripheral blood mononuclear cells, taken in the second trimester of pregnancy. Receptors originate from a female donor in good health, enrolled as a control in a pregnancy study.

The CDR3 DNA sequence: TGTGCCAGCAGCCCCCCGGGGTCCGGGGAGCTGTTTTTT. Protein sequence: CASSPPGSGELFF. The chain combines TRBV11-2 with TRBJ2-2; maybe TRBD2 (5 bases). This CDR3 spans 13 amino acids. V was trimmed by 5 bases and J by 6 bases, leaving 10 bases between them. Germline lookup yields CDR1 SGHAT and CDR2 FQNNGV.

The CDR3 sequence: CASSLRVAGGKSSYEQYF. The CDR3 region has the DNA TGTGCCAGCAGCTTAAGGGTAGCGGGAGGAAAGAGCTCCTACGAGCAGTACTTC. The chain carries TRBV7-2 and TRBJ2-7; TRBD2 matches 10 bases. The CDR3 is made up of 18 amino acids. CDR1 is SGHTA, CDR2 FQGNSA, per germline. Trimming took 2 bases from V and 0 from J; bases not matched to a gene: 10. Looking up the rest from reference TRBV7-2 and TRBJ2-7 gives the full variable domain: GAGVSQSPSNKVTEKGKDVELRCDPISGHTALYWYRQSLGQGLEFLIYFQGNSAPDKSGLPSDRFSAERTGGSVSTLTIQRTQQEDSAVYLCASSLRVAGGKSSYEQYFGPGTRLTVT.

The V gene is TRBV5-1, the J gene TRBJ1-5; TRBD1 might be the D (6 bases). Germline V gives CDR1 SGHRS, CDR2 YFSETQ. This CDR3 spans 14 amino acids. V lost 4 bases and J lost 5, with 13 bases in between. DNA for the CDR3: TGCGCCAGCAGCAGTGGGACACCTTATCAGCCCCAGCATTTT. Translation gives CASSSGTPYQPQHF.

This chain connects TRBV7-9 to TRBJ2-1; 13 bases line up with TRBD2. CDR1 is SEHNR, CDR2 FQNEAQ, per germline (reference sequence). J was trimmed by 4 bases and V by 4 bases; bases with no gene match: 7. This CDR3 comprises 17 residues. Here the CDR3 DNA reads TGTGCCAGCAGCTCCTCCGGGACTAGCGGGAAATACAATGAGCAGTTCTTC. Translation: CASSSSGTSGKYNEQFF.

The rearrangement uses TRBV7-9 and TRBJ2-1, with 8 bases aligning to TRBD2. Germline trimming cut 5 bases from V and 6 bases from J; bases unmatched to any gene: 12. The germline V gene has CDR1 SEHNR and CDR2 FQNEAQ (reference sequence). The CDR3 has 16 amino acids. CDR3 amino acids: CASSQQGAGGFNEQFF. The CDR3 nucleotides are TGTGCCAGCAGCCAACAAGGGGCGGGGGGCTTCAATGAGCAGTTCTTC.

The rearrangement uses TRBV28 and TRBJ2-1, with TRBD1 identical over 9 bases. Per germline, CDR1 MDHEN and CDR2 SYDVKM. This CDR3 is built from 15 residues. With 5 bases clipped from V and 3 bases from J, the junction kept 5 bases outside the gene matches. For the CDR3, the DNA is TGTGCCAGCAGTCCTCCGGGACAGGGCTACAATGAGCAGTTCTTC. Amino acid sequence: CASSPPGQGYNEQFF.

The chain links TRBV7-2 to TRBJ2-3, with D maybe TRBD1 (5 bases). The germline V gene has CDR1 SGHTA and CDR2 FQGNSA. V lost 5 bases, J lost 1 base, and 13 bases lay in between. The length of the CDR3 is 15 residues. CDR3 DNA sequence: TGTGCCAGCAGCCCAGCGTCGACAGGCACAGATACGCAGTATTTT. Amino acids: CASSPASTGTDTQYF.

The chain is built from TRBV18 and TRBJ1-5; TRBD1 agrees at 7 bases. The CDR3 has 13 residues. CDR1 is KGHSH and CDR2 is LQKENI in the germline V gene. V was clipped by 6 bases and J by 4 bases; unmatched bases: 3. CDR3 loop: CASSGTANQPQHF. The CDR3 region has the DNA TGTGCCAGCTCCGGGACAGCAAATCAGCCCCAGCATTTT.

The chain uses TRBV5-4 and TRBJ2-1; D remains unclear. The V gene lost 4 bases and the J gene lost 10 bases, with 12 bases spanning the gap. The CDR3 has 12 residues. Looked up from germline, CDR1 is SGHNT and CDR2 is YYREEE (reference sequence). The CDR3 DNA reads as TGTGCCAGCAGCCCGAGAGGTACGGAGCAGTTCTTC. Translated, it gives CASSPRGTEQFF. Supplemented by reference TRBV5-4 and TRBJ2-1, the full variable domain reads ETGVTQSPTHLIKTRGQQVTLRCSSQSGHNTVSWYQQALGQGPQFIFQYYREEENGRGNFPPRFSGLQFPNYSSELNVNALELDDSALYLCASSPRGTEQFFGPGTRLTVL.

The CDR3 DNA reads as TGTGCCAGCAGCCCGTCCCTGACGGGAAACACAGATACGCAGTATTTT. This encodes CASSPSLTGNTDTQYF. The V and J genes are TRBV7-3 and TRBJ2-3, with D tentatively TRBD2 (5 bases). Germline CDR1 reads SGHTA; CDR2 reads FQGTGA. The ends were cut back, 5 bases at V and 2 bases at J, with 17 bases in the middle. This CDR3 region has 16 residues.

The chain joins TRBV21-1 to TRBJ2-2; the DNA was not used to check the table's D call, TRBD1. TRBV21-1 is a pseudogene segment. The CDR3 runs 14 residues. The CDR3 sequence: CASSSRAFGGELFF. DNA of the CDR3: TGTGCCAGCAGCTCCAGGGCCTTCGGCGGGGAGCTGTTTTTT.

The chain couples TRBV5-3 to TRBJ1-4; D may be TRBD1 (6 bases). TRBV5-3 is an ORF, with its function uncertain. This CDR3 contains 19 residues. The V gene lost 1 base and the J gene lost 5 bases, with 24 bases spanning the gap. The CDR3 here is CARSLNLQGDMCPNEKLFF. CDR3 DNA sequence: TGTGCCAGAAGCTTGAATTTACAGGGTGATATGTGTCCAAATGAAAAACTGTTTTTT.

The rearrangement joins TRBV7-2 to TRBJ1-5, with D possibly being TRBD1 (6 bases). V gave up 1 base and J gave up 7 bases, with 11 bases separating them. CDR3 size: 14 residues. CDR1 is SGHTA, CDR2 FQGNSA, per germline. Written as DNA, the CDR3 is TGTGCCAGCAGCTTAGACACCCAGGGGCAGCCCCAGCATTTT. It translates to CASSLDTQGQPQHF. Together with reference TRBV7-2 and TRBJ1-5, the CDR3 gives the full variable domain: GAGVSQSPSNKVTEKGKDVELRCDPISGHTALYWYRQSLGQGLEFLIYFQGNSAPDKSGLPSDRFSAERTGGSVSTLTIQRTQQEDSAVYLCASSLDTQGQPQHFGDGTRLSIL.

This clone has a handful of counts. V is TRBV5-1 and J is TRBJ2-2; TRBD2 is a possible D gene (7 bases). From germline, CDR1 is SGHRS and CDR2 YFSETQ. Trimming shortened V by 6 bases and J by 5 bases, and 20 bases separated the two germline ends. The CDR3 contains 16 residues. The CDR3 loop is CASTGGGGAPTGELFF. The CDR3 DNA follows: TGCGCCAGCACGGGCGGAGGGGGGGCGCCGACCGGGGAGCTGTTTTTT.

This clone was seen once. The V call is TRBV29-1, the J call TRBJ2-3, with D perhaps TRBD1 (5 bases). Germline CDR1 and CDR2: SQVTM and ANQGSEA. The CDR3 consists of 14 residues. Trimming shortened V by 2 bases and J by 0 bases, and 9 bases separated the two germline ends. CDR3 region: CSVERGKSTDTQYF. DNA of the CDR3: TGCAGCGTTGAAAGGGGCAAGAGCACAGATACGCAGTATTTT.

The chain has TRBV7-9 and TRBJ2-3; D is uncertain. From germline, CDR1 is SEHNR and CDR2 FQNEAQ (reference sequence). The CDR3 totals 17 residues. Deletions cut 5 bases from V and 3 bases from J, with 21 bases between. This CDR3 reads CASSASSTVPGTDTQYF. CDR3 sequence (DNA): TGTGCCAGCAGCGCAAGTAGTACAGTTCCTGGTACAGATACGCAGTATTTT.